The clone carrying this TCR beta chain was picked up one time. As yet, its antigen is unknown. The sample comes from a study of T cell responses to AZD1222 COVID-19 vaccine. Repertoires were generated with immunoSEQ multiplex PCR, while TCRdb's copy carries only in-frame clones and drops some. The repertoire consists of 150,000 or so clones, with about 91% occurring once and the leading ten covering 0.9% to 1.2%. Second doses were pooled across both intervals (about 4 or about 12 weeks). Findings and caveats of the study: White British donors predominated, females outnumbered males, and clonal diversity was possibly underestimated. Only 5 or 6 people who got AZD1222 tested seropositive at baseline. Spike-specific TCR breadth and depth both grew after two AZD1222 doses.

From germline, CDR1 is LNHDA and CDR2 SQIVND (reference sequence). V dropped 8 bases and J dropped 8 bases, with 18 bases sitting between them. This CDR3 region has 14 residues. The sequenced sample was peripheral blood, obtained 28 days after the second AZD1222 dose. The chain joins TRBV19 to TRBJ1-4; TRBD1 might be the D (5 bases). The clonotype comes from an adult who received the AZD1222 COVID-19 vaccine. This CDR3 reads CASALGGRGEKLFF. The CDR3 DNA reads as TGTGCCAGTGCCCTCGGAGGCCGGGGCGAAAAACTGTTTTTT.